The sequence of this T cell receptor (beta chain) was determined in a study of PD-L1 blockade in urothelial cancer. Study-level background: Treatment start was followed by blood analysis at 3 weeks (second dose) and again at 6 weeks. Peripheral blood specimens exhibited a median yield of about 140,000 T cells. Whole-study results and caveats: Durable-benefit patients showed greater tumor-associated blood clone expansion at 3 weeks.

The V segment lost 7 bases and the J segment 0 bases; nucleotides outside the gene matches: 8. Germline CDR1 MDHEN, CDR2 SYDVKM. There are 15 residues in the CDR3. To note about this clone: Antigen specificity is unknown.

Time point described: pretreatment peripheral blood. Produced via immunoSEQ multiplex PCR; TCRdb's table is partial and in-frame only. The data hold approximately 88,000 clones, with less than 90% observed a single time. The chain links TRBV28 to TRBJ1-2; TRBD1 matches 7 bases. This TCR came from a man aged 60 to 69 with urothelial cancer. Sequenced here: PBMCs, sampled around atezolizumab (anti-PD-L1) treatment. The DNA of the CDR3 is TGTGCCAGCAATCCGACAGGGCTGTCTAACTATGGCTACACCTTC. This encodes CASNPTGLSNYGYTF.